Each of the 22 T cell receptor beta chains below was sequenced from the same sample in a study of T cell changes during pregnancy in multiple sclerosis. Libraries were prepared by immunoSEQ multiplex PCR; TCRdb keeps only in-frame clonotypes and omits some of them. In the table there are more than 45,000 clones, 85% to 95% of which are singletons. Sequencing was performed on CD4+ T cells from peripheral blood mononuclear cells, taken in the second trimester of pregnancy. The receptors originated from a female donor with multiple sclerosis, enrolled in a pregnancy study.

The V gene is TRBV4-1, the J gene TRBJ2-3; D may be TRBD1 (6 bases). This CDR3 is 15 amino acids long. CDR1 and CDR2 (germline): MGHRA, YSYEKL. V lost 4 bases to trimming and J lost 0 bases, with 11 bases between them. The CDR3 sequence is CASSLGQSSTDTQYF. The CDR3 DNA is TGCGCCAGCAGCCTTGGACAGTCTAGCACAGATACGCAGTATTTT.

V and J are TRBV11-2 and TRBJ2-5; 8 bases fit TRBD1. V lost 3 bases and J lost 1; bases outside the gene matches: 1. CDR1 and CDR2 (germline): SGHAT, FQNNGV. This CDR3 is 14 amino acids long. CDR3 in amino acids: CASSFRGPQETQYF. The CDR3 DNA follows: TGTGCCAGCAGCTTCAGGGGGCCCCAAGAGACCCAGTACTTC.

The chain carries TRBV2 and TRBJ1-3; 10 bases match TRBD1. With V trimmed by 4 bases and J by 1 base, 4 bases remained unmatched. CDR1 and CDR2 from the germline V gene are SNHLY and FYNNEI. CDR3 length: 16 residues. Here the CDR3 DNA reads TGTGCCAGCAGTGGACAGGGGGCGGGTTCTGGAAACACCATATATTTT. Amino acid sequence: CASSGQGAGSGNTIYF.

The J gene is TRBJ2-7, the V gene TRBV5-4; TRBD2 matches 9 bases. CDR1 SGHNT and CDR2 YYREEE come from the germline V gene (reference sequence). The V gene end was trimmed by 6 bases and the J gene end by 7 bases; junction bases not matched to a gene: 14. The CDR3 is 15 amino acids. CDR3 DNA: TGTGCCAGCAAGACCGGCGCGGGAGGGCCGGGAGAGCAGTACTTC. The encoded protein is CASKTGAGGPGEQYF.

This rearrangement joins TRBV6-4 to TRBJ2-1; the match to TRBD1 covers 9 bases. The CDR3 has 15 amino acids. In germline, CDR1 is MRHNA, CDR2 SNTAGT. V was pared by 4 bases and J by 7 bases, with 8 bases of the junction left unmatched. The CDR3 reads CASSVESGQGNEQFF. DNA of the CDR3: TGTGCCAGCAGTGTGGAATCGGGACAGGGAAATGAGCAGTTCTTC.

V usage is TRBV5-1 and J usage is TRBJ2-7; 9 nucleotides agree with TRBD1. CDR3 size: 15 residues. V was pared by 3 bases and J by 5 bases, with 9 bases of the junction left unmatched. Germline-derived CDR1 and CDR2 are SGHRS and YFSETQ. CDR3 nucleotides: TGCGCCAGCAGCTCCGCGCCGGACAGGGGCCACGAGCAGTACTTC. It encodes CASSSAPDRGHEQYF.

This clone was detected a few times. The chain has TRBV7-2 and TRBJ1-1; TRBD1 is a possible D gene (5 bases). The V gene lost 1 base and the J gene lost 1 base, with 10 bases spanning the gap. The CDR3 is 15 residues long. Germline assignment: CDR1 SGHTA and CDR2 FQGNSA. The CDR3 region has the DNA TGTGCCAGCAGCTTAGGTGGGGCCCAGAACACTGAAGCTTTCTTT. This sequence encodes CASSLGGAQNTEAFF.

The J gene is TRBJ2-1, the V gene TRBV7-2; no clear D gene. Germline CDR1 reads SGHTA; CDR2 reads FQGNSA. The ends were cut back, 4 bases at V and 5 bases at J, with 15 bases in the middle. The CDR3 contains 15 residues. CDR3: CASSSQYRGHNEQFF. CDR3 sequence (DNA): TGTGCCAGCAGCTCCCAATACCGAGGCCACAATGAGCAGTTCTTC.

This clone came up once. DNA of the CDR3: TGTGCCAGCAGCTTGGGGACCCGGGGGGTAATCCAAGAGACCCAGTACTTC. It specifies CASSLGTRGVIQETQYF. This chain links TRBV5-5 with TRBJ2-5, with 7 nucleotides matching TRBD2. CDR3 length: 17 residues. The V gene end was trimmed by 0 bases and the J gene end by 1 base; junction bases not matched to a gene: 9. Per germline, CDR1 SGHKS and CDR2 YYEKEE (reference sequence).

This chain links TRBV27 with TRBJ1-3, with D possibly TRBD1 on 6 matching bases. The CDR3 is made up of 15 amino acids. Germline V lookup: CDR1 MNHEY, CDR2 SMNVEV (reference sequence). The ends were cut back, 7 bases at V and 0 bases at J, with 13 bases in the middle. The CDR3 region is CASKDGDTSGNTIYF. The CDR3 DNA sequence: TGTGCCAGCAAGGATGGGGACACCTCTGGAAACACCATATATTTT.

The chain joins TRBV18 to TRBJ2-1, with 10 bases identical to TRBD2. Germline CDR1 reads KGHSH; CDR2 reads LQKENI. This CDR3 is 14 amino acids long. J lost 9 bases, V lost 1 base, and 3 bases had no gene match. CDR3 residues: CASSPQLAGSEQFF. In nucleotides, the CDR3 is TGTGCCAGCTCACCACAACTAGCGGGGTCTGAGCAGTTCTTC. Full variable domain (remainder filled in from reference TRBV18 and TRBJ2-1): NAGVMQNPRHLVRRRGQEARLRCSPMKGHSHVYWYRQLPEEGLKFMVYLQKENIIDESGMPKERFSAEFPKEGPSILRIQQVVRGDSAAYFCASSPQLAGSEQFFGPGTRLTVL.

Of note for this clone: Its ends do not fully match the called genes, so a read error is possible. V is TRBV6-1 and J is TRBJ2-7, with 7 bases matching TRBD2. The germline V gene encodes CDR1 MNHNS and CDR2 SASEGT. The CDR3 loop spans 12 amino acids. The CDR3 DNA follows: TGTGCCAGCAGTGAAACCCTGGGGGGGAACAACTTC. Residues: CASSETLGGNNF.

V and J are TRBV10-2 and TRBJ1-5; 8 bases agree with TRBD1. CDR1 WSHSY and CDR2 SAAADI come from the germline V gene. The V segment lost 10 bases and the J segment 1 base; nucleotides outside the gene matches: 6. The CDR3 is made up of 14 amino acids. CDR3 loop: CATRGTGSNQPQHF. As DNA, the CDR3 is TGCGCCACCAGGGGGACAGGAAGCAATCAGCCCCAGCATTTT.

The chain is built from TRBV27 and TRBJ2-2; 11 bases are shared with TRBD2. This CDR3 has 15 residues. The V and J ends lost 6 bases and 7 bases, in that order; junction bases with no gene match: 7. CDR1 MNHEY and CDR2 SMNVEV come from the germline V gene (reference sequence). CDR3 DNA: TGTGCCAGCAGGCTTAAAACTAGCGGGGGCGGGGAGCTGTTTTTT. Translation: CASRLKTSGGGELFF.

The gene calls are TRBV28 and TRBJ1-2, with TRBD1 as a possible D gene (6 bases). The V gene's germline CDR1 is MDHEN and CDR2 SYDVKM. Trimming took 1 base from V and 3 from J, leaving 6 bases between them. This CDR3 is built from 13 residues. The CDR3 is CASSLSGDYGYTF. Written as DNA, the CDR3 is TGTGCCAGCAGTTTATCAGGGGACTATGGCTACACCTTC.

The count of this clone is one. V gene TRBV6-5 combines with J gene TRBJ1-2; D ambiguous. There are 13 residues in the CDR3. V lost 6 bases and J lost 1, with 9 bases in between. From germline, CDR1 is MNHEY and CDR2 SVGAGI. In DNA form, the CDR3 reads TGTGCCAGCAGGAGGTCAGATAACTATGGCTACACCTTC. Protein sequence: CASRRSDNYGYTF.

The J gene is TRBJ1-2, the V gene TRBV15; 7 bases agree with TRBD1. CDR3 length: 13 residues. The trim removed 5 bases at V and 4 bases at J, leaving 4 bases unmatched. Germline values: CDR1 LNHNV, CDR2 YYDKDF (reference sequence). The CDR3 nucleotides are TGTGCCACCAGCGGACGGGACAGCTATGGCTACACCTTC. Translating gives CATSGRDSYGYTF.

The gene calls are TRBV18 and TRBJ1-2, with D maybe TRBD1 (6 bases). The ends were cut back, 3 bases at V and 4 bases at J, with 21 bases in the middle. Germline assignment: CDR1 KGHSH and CDR2 LQKENI. The CDR3 runs to 17 residues. CDR3 protein: CASSPFRQGPVGYGYTF. CDR3 nucleotide sequence: TGTGCCAGCTCACCCTTTCGCCAGGGGCCGGTGGGCTATGGCTACACCTTC. The whole variable domain, remainder taken from reference TRBV18 and TRBJ1-2, is NAGVMQNPRHLVRRRGQEARLRCSPMKGHSHVYWYRQLPEEGLKFMVYLQKENIIDESGMPKERFSAEFPKEGPSILRIQQVVRGDSAAYFCASSPFRQGPVGYGYTFGSGTRLTVV.

The chain links TRBV6-5 to TRBJ2-3, with 7 bases identical to TRBD2. CDR1 and CDR2 (germline): MNHEY, SVGAGI. V lost 5 bases to trimming and J lost 5 bases; unmatched junction nucleotides: 7. The CDR3 has 14 amino acids. Written as DNA, the CDR3 is TGTGCCAGCAGTCAACGGACTAGTCGAGATACGCAGTATTTT. Its protein is CASSQRTSRDTQYF.

The chain links TRBV4-1 to TRBJ2-5; 9 nucleotides agree with TRBD2. The trim removed 0 bases at V and 4 bases at J, leaving 6 bases unmatched. The CDR3 runs to 16 residues. Germline V gene sequence: CDR1 MGHRA, CDR2 YSYEKL. CDR3 in DNA: TGCGCCAGCAGCCAAGATCGCGGACTAGCGACAGAGACCCAGTACTTC. It encodes CASSQDRGLATETQYF.

V and J are TRBV30 and TRBJ2-4, with TRBD2 matching over 12 bases. Germline CDR1 is GTSNPN and CDR2 is SVGIG (reference sequence). V lost 0 bases and J lost 0; bases outside the gene matches: 0. The CDR3 extends over 16 amino acids. The CDR3 nucleotides are TGTGCCTGGAGTGTGGGACTAGCGGGAGCCAAAAACATTCAGTACTTC. Protein: CAWSVGLAGAKNIQYF.

This clone was seen only once. The rearrangement uses TRBV6-1 and TRBJ1-2, with TRBD1 matching over 8 bases. The V gene end was trimmed by 7 bases and the J gene end by 4 bases; junction bases not matched to a gene: 8. Germline-derived CDR1 and CDR2 are MNHNS and SASEGT. The CDR3 covers 14 residues. CDR3 sequence reads: CASTLGQGVYGYTF. CDR3 in DNA: TGTGCCAGCACCCTAGGACAGGGAGTCTATGGCTACACCTTC.